This TCR beta chain was documented in a study of human CD8 memory T cell subsets. Making the TCR beta libraries relied on UMI-labeled 5' RACE. TCRdb reprocessed the 5' RACE reads, with one entry per CDR3 protein and no DNA. The repertoire table contains about 6,700 distinct CDR3 sequences. TSTEM denoted stem-like memory CD8+ T cells, and these cells were CCR7+ PD-1- TIGIT-. Sequencing input: CD8+ stem-like memory T cells (TSCM and TCM) sorted from PBMCs. Stated subset: stem-like memory CD8 T cells (TSTEM), CCR7+ PD-1- TIGIT-. The TCR comes from a human donor in good health.

CDR3 residues: CASSTEGGEQFF. This chain connects TRBV6-6 to TRBJ2-1; the D call of TRBD1 rests on TCRdb alone, since no DNA is present to check it. Germline V gives CDR1 MNHNY, CDR2 SVGAGI (reference sequence). There are 12 residues in the CDR3.